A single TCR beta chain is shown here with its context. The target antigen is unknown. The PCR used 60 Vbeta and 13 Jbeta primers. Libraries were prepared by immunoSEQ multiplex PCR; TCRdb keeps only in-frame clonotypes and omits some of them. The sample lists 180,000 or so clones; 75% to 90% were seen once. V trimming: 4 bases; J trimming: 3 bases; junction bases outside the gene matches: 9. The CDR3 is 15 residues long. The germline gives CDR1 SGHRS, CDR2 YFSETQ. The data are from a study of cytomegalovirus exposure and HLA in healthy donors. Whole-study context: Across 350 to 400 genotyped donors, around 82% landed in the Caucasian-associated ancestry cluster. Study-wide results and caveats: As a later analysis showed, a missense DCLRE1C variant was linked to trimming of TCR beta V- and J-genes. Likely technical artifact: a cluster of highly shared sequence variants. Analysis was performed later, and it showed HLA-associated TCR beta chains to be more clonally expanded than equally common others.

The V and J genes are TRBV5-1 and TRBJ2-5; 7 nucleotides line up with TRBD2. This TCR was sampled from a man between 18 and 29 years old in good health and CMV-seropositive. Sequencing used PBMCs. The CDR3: CASSPTGGWEETQYF. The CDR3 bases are TGCGCCAGCAGCCCGACCGGGGGGTGGGAAGAGACCCAGTACTTC.